The 6 T cell receptor beta chains reported below all come from one sample, sequenced in a study of blood T cells in healthy people across ages. It was with a sample-barcoded 5' primer and a J-beta primer mix that a second PCR of roughly 7 to 11 cycles was run. TCRdb recomputed calls from the 5' RACE reads with MiXCR, one row per CDR3 protein. The repertoire has about 1,400,000 distinct CDR3 sequences, 40% to 50% of them found once; the top ten carry 7.9%. Sequenced: blood. Source of these receptors: a woman in her late teens or twenties in good health.

This clonotype was seen a few times. The V call is TRBV20-1, the J call TRBJ2-5; the D is unclear. V was shortened by 3 bases and J by 11 bases, with 22 bases between the two germline ends. The CDR3 sequence is 14 residues long. Per the germline V gene, CDR1 is DFQATT and CDR2 is SNEGSKA (reference sequence). CDR3 coding DNA: TGCAGTGCTAGCGGTCTCCTTGGTGGCAATGAGCAGTACTTC. Its protein is CSASGLLGGNEQYF.

The chain combines TRBV7-2 with TRBJ1-4; 11 bases match TRBD1. The germline V gene has CDR1 SGHTA and CDR2 FQGNSA. The trim removed 4 bases at V and 0 bases at J, leaving 4 bases unmatched. The CDR3 consists of 17 residues. The CDR3 DNA follows: TGTGCCAGCAGCTCTAGGACAGGGGGCGCAACTAATGAAAAACTGTTTTTT. Its protein is CASSSRTGGATNEKLFF. The complete variable domain, with remaining parts taken from reference TRBV7-2 and TRBJ1-4, reads GAGVSQSPSNKVTEKGKDVELRCDPISGHTALYWYRQSLGQGLEFLIYFQGNSAPDKSGLPSDRFSAERTGGSVSTLTIQRTQQEDSAVYLCASSSRTGGATNEKLFFGSGTQLSVL.

The chain links TRBV2 to TRBJ2-7, with a tentative D call TRBD1 (6 bases). Looked up from germline, CDR1 is SNHLY and CDR2 is FYNNEI. Trimming pared 7 bases from V and 7 bases from J, leaving 17 bases between. This CDR3 spans 13 amino acids. The DNA of the CDR3 is TGTGCCAGCACCGGTCAGGGGCAAAGGGAGCAGTACTTC. It translates to CASTGQGQREQYF.

This clonotype was counted between two and nine times. V usage is TRBV4-1 and J usage is TRBJ2-7, with 9 bases matching TRBD1. The germline CDR1 and CDR2 sequences are MGHRA and YSYEKL. CDR3 length: 16 residues. V was clipped by 4 bases and J by 5 bases; unmatched bases: 12. In nucleotides, the CDR3 is TGCGCCAGCAGCCCGCCATGGACAGGGGTCGTTGACGAGCAGTACTTC. Residues: CASSPPWTGVVDEQYF.

The J gene is TRBJ2-7, the V gene TRBV20-1; a possible D gene is TRBD1 (5 bases). V was clipped by 3 bases and J by 0 bases, with 9 bases between them. The germline CDR1 and CDR2 sequences are DFQATT and SNEGSKA (reference sequence). This CDR3 is 13 amino acids long. The CDR3 sequence: CSARDTYSYEQYF. The CDR3, as DNA: TGCAGTGCTAGGGACACCTACTCCTACGAGCAGTACTTC.

This chain joins TRBV20-1 and TRBJ2-4; tentative D call: TRBD1 (6 bases). Near its end, the DNA agrees better with TRBJ2-7, so the J call may be wrong. The CDR3 sequence is 13 residues long. The germline V gene encodes CDR1 DFQATT and CDR2 SNEGSKA (reference sequence). This CDR3 reads CSARAPGDYEQYF. Here the CDR3 DNA reads TGCAGTGCTAGAGCCCCAGGGGACTACGAGCAGTACTTC.